This TCR beta chain was sequenced in a study of T cell responses to AZD1222 COVID-19 vaccine. Study outcomes and limitations: Donors were chiefly white British, with a greater number of females, and clonal diversity was perhaps underestimated. Repertoire samples came only from after the peak T cell response.

Second doses at about 4 or about 12 weeks were pooled. This clone was seen once. Its antigen is still unknown. The CDR3 consists of 14 residues. Trimming removed 5 bases at V and 11 bases at J, with 16 bases between. The germline gives CDR1 MDHEN, CDR2 SYDVKM. Generated by immunoSEQ multiplex PCR, the TCRdb table keeps only in-frame clones and is missing some. The sample carries about 200,000 clones, approximately 93% recorded once. The receptor comes from an adult who received the AZD1222 COVID-19 vaccine. The specimen was peripheral blood, collected 28 days after the second AZD1222 dose. The chain employs TRBV28 and TRBJ1-6; D unclear. The CDR3 spells CASSPPLGGPPLHF. The DNA for the CDR3 is TGTGCCAGCAGTCCCCCCTTGGGAGGGCCACCCCTCCACTTT.